Sequencing of this TCR beta chain was carried out in a study of blood T cell repertoires in COVID-19. This clone was observed at least ten times. Methods used by the authors: Estimation of nucleated cell counts was performed using reference gene primer amplification. TCRdb keeps only in-frame clones here, not all; method: immunoSEQ multiplex PCR. Clone size and V and J calls were adopted from that table, with D and trimming inferred from the DNA. The profile shows 250,000 to 350,000 clones, approximately 85% of them singletons. Germline-derived CDR1 and CDR2 are SGDLS and YYNGEE. CDR3 size: 15 residues. Trimming left V 0 bases short and J 1 base short, with 10 bases between. Seattle enrolled patients during active infection and tracked them longitudinally.

This sequence joins TRBV9 and TRBJ1-2; D gene unclear. The sample comprised peripheral blood. The clonotype originates from a human donor with COVID-19, enrolled during active disease. The donor label of this sample is uncertain. This CDR3 reads CASSVGQQVNYGYTF. The CDR3 nucleotides read TGTGCCAGCAGCGTAGGTCAGCAGGTTAACTATGGCTACACCTTC.